Here is one T cell receptor beta chain with its context. The data originate from a study of blood T cell repertoires in COVID-19. Study details: The origin of the acute and convalescent COVID-19 samples was the United States, Italy and Spain. The analysed material was cDNA or gDNA that came from T cells, B-cell-depleted T cells, or PBMCs.

In the original workflow: Using reference gene primer amplification, nucleated cell counts were estimated. Method: immunoSEQ multiplex PCR; TCRdb's copy keeps in-frame clones and lacks some. That table gives V, J and clone size, and the DNA gave D and trimming. The data contain about 100,000 clones, roughly 90% of them seen just once; the ten biggest clones take up around 6.5%. Sequencing was carried out using peripheral blood. The sequence derives from a woman aged 55-70 years with acute or convalescent COVID-19.

CDR3 bases: TGTGCCAGCAGTTTCGGCAGGGTTGAAGCTTTCTTT. This translates into CASSFGRVEAFF. This chain connects TRBV12-3 or TRBV12-4 to TRBJ1-1, with D possibly matching TRBD1 (5 bases). V was cut by 3 bases and J by 7 bases, with 9 bases left in between. The CDR3 extends over 12 amino acids.